This TCR beta chain was identified in a study of blood T cell repertoires in COVID-19. The CDR3 has 15 residues. Losses at the gene ends were 0 bases for V and 10 bases for J; bases not matched to a gene: 9. The germline gives CDR1 SGHRS, CDR2 YFSETQ. Clones were sequenced by immunoSEQ multiplex PCR, and TCRdb holds only the in-frame ones, with some missing. This repertoire shows 120,000 or so clones, roughly 90% found once; its top ten account for 7.6%. The sequence was obtained from a man over 45 with acute or convalescent COVID-19. Specimen: peripheral blood. V and J are TRBV5-1 and TRBJ1-1; TRBD1 aligns across 10 bases. The CDR3 DNA reads TGCGCCAGCAGCTTGGGACAGGGGGCGCCGGATAGAGCTTTCTTT. Protein product: CASSLGQGAPDRAFF.